The subject of this entry is one TCR beta chain. Both 60 Vbeta primers and 13 Jbeta primers went into the PCR. Method: immunoSEQ multiplex PCR; TCRdb's copy keeps in-frame clones and lacks some. The sample shows roughly 250,000 clones, approximately 84% of them seen only once. The sample is drawn from a study of cytomegalovirus exposure and HLA in healthy donors. The specimen sequenced was PBMCs. The origin of this receptor is a woman in her forties in good health and CMV-seropositive.

The CDR3 region has the DNA TGTGCCAGCAGCTTGACCTACGGGACAGGCTTCAGCACAGATACGCAGTATTTT. This codes for CASSLTYGTGFSTDTQYF. J is TRBJ2-3 and V is TRBV5-6; 8 bases align to TRBD1. The germline V gene has CDR1 SGHDT and CDR2 YYEEEE. V dropped 1 base and J dropped 0; count of bases not matched to a gene: 10. This CDR3 comprises 18 residues. Complete variable domain (other parts from reference TRBV5-6 and TRBJ2-3): DAGVTQSPTHLIKTRGQQVTLRCSPKSGHDTVSWYQQALGQGPQFIFQYYEEEERQRGNFPDRFSGHQFPNYSSELNVNALLLGDSALYLCASSLTYGTGFSTDTQYFGPGTRLTVL.